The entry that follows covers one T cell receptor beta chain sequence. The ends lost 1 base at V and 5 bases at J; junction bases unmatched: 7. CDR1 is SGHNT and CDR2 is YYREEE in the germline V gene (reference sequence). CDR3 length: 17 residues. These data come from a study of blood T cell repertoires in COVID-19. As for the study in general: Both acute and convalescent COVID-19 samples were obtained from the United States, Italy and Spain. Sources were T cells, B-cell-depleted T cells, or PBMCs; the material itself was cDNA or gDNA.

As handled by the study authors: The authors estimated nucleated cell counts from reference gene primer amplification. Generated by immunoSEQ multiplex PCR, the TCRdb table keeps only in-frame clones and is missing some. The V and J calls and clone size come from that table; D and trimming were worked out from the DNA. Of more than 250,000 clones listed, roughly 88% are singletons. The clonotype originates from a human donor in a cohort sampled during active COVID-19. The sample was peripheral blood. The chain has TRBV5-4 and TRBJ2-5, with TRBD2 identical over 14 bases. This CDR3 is CASSLRLAGGPGETQYF. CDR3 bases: TGTGCCAGCAGCTTGAGACTAGCGGGGGGGCCGGGGGAGACCCAGTACTTC.